The 14 T cell receptor beta chains below come from one sample, sequenced in a study of T cells expressing NK-cell markers. TCRdb reprocessed the 5' RACE reads; each CDR3 protein has one entry and no DNA is given. Found here are 350,000 to 400,000 distinct CDR3 sequences; the top ten clones hold about 11%. Source material: blood T cells: a sorted CD56 or NKG2C T cell subset, CD4+ or CD8+ T cells, or bulk PBMC T cells (not recorded which). Receptor source: a woman aged 45-65 years in good health.

This chain joins TRBV5-1 and TRBJ2-1. The CDR3 is 15 residues long. Germline V gene data show CDR1 as SGHRS and CDR2 as YFSETQ. The CDR3 loop is CASSQGSKPHNEQFF.

V gene TRBV5-1 combines with J gene TRBJ2-1; absent DNA, TCRdb's TRBD1 call cannot be checked. The CDR3 covers 16 residues. Germline CDR1 and CDR2: SGHRS and YFSETQ. CDR3 sequence reads: CASSRAGTISYNEQFF.

The chain combines TRBV24-1 with TRBJ2-2; checking the TCRdb D call of TRBD1 is not possible without DNA. The CDR3 runs to 12 residues. Germline V gene lookup returns CDR1 KGHDR and CDR2 SFDVKD. CDR3 loop: CATSEWGEELFF.

This chain links TRBV12-3 or TRBV12-4 with TRBJ2-1; without DNA, the TCRdb call of TRBD2 cannot be checked. CDR3 length: 14 amino acids. The CDR3 spells CASRMAGTYNEQFF.

V and J are TRBV6-5 and TRBJ1-6. Germline-derived CDR1 and CDR2 are MNHEY and SVGAGI. CDR3 length: 14 residues. The CDR3 reads CASSSQGGYSPLHF.

The gene calls are TRBV6-5 and TRBJ2-7; absent DNA, TCRdb's TRBD1 call cannot be checked. In germline, CDR1 is MNHEY, CDR2 SVGAGI. The CDR3 is 13 amino acids. This chain's CDR3 is CASSPPGIREQYF.

The V and J genes are TRBV12-3 or TRBV12-4 and TRBJ2-1; there is no DNA to check the TCRdb D call of TRBD2. The CDR3 spans 13 residues. Here the CDR3 reads CASKDYSVNEQFF.

V is TRBV12-3 or TRBV12-4 and J is TRBJ1-3. The CDR3 has 17 amino acids. The CDR3 protein is CASTPFRHEISGNTIYF.

This chain connects TRBV20-1 to TRBJ2-1; with no DNA, the TCRdb D assignment of TRBD2 cannot be verified. The CDR3 is 15 residues long. Germline V gives CDR1 DFQATT, CDR2 SNEGSKA (reference sequence). CDR3 region: CSARESGEGGDEQFF.

The rearrangement uses TRBV20-1 and TRBJ2-3; TCRdb designates TRBD2, a call that cannot be tested without DNA. Germline CDR1 DFQATT, CDR2 SNEGSKA (reference sequence). The CDR3 sequence is 15 residues long. The CDR3 sequence is CSAKTSRRLTDTQYF.

The chain links TRBV20-1 to TRBJ1-1. Per the germline V gene, CDR1 is DFQATT and CDR2 is SNEGSKA (reference sequence). CDR3 length: 11 amino acids. CDR3 in amino acids: CSARVDQEAFF.

This chain joins TRBV11-3 and TRBJ2-1; no DNA is available, so the TRBD2 call from TCRdb remains unchecked. The CDR3 has 16 residues. Per the germline V gene, CDR1 is SGHNT and CDR2 is YENEEA. CDR3 amino acids: CASSSGTRGSYNEQFF.

V and J are TRBV7-9 and TRBJ2-7; TCRdb returns TRBD2, unconfirmable since there is no DNA. The germline CDR1 and CDR2 sequences are SEHNR and FQNEAQ (reference sequence). The CDR3 loop spans 19 amino acids. CDR3 protein: CASRRPPGLAGPERYEQYF.

This rearrangement joins TRBV20-1 to TRBJ2-3; the D gene TCRdb calls, TRBD2, cannot be checked with no DNA. From germline, CDR1 is DFQATT and CDR2 SNEGSKA (reference sequence). The CDR3 is 13 amino acids. This chain's CDR3 is CSARVRAPDTQYF.